This entry lists 9 T cell receptor beta chains sequenced from one sample in a study of T cell responses to AZD1222 COVID-19 vaccine. Produced via immunoSEQ multiplex PCR; TCRdb's table is partial and in-frame only. The data show some 95,000 clones, around nine tenths seen once. This specimen was peripheral blood, taken 28 days after the second AZD1222 dose. The receptors were gathered from an adult who received the AZD1222 COVID-19 vaccine.

About this clone itself: A junction end diverges from the germline sequence, so it may reflect a read error. This chain joins TRBV6-2 or TRBV6-3 and TRBJ2-7; 8 bases align to TRBD1. CDR1 is MNHEY, CDR2 SVGEGT, per germline. This CDR3 spans 15 amino acids. The CDR3 bases are TGTGCCAGCAGTTACGCGTCAGGGGGCTCCCACGAGCAGTACTTC. Its translation is CASSYASGGSHEQYF.

CDR3 nucleotides: TGTGCCAGCAGCCTACGGACAGGTCCCTCTGGAAACACCATATATTTT. Its translation: CASSLRTGPSGNTIYF. The chain links TRBV3-1 (or the pseudogene TRBV3-2) to TRBJ1-3; TRBD1 aligns across 7 bases. Germline CDR1 LGHDT, CDR2 YNNKEL (reference sequence). This CDR3 region has 16 residues. The junction had 6 bases not matched to a gene; V was cut back by 4 bases and J by 0 bases.

The chain links TRBV28 to TRBJ2-1; 11 nucleotides match TRBD1. Per germline, CDR1 MDHEN and CDR2 SYDVKM. Trimming cost V 0 bases and J 5 bases; bases outside gene matches: 6. This CDR3 is 17 amino acids long. The CDR3 DNA follows: TGTGCCAGCAGTTTATGGAAGGGACAGGGGGTCGACAATGAGCAGTTCTTC. Residues: CASSLWKGQGVDNEQFF.

The chain joins TRBV4-1 to TRBJ2-3; D gene unclear. The CDR3 is 14 residues long. V gave up 0 bases and J gave up 1 base, with 5 bases separating them. Looked up from germline, CDR1 is MGHRA and CDR2 is YSYEKL. For the CDR3, the DNA is TGCGCCAGCAGCCAAGATCGGGGCACAGATACGCAGTATTTT. This translates into CASSQDRGTDTQYF.

The chain joins TRBV6-6 to TRBJ1-5; D remains unclear. Germline V gene data show CDR1 as MNHNY and CDR2 as SVGAGI (reference sequence). There are 14 residues in the CDR3. Trimming removed 6 bases from V and 0 bases from J, with 9 bases in between. CDR3 protein: CASRLGISNQPQHF. CDR3 nucleotides: TGTGCCAGCAGACTGGGGATTAGCAATCAGCCCCAGCATTTT.

The rearrangement links TRBV7-6 to TRBJ2-2; D not resolved. The V end was cut by 1 base, the J end by 3 bases, with 12 bases between. The CDR3 spans 16 residues. Germline loops: CDR1 SGHVS, CDR2 FNYEAQ. The CDR3 DNA reads as TGTGCCAGCAGCTTAGGGTACCCCGCGGACACCGGGGAGCTGTTTTTT. It encodes CASSLGYPADTGELFF.

In this sample, this clone turned up a few times. The rearrangement joins TRBV5-1 to TRBJ1-4; no clear D. V was cut by 0 bases and J by 5 bases, with 8 bases left in between. The CDR3 has 14 residues. Germline CDR1 SGHRS, CDR2 YFSETQ. The chain's CDR3 is CASSLEGRNEKLFF. The CDR3 bases are TGCGCCAGCAGCTTGGAAGGCAGAAATGAAAAACTGTTTTTT.

The chain carries TRBV27 and TRBJ1-1; no clear D gene. The germline gives CDR1 MNHEY, CDR2 SMNVEV (reference sequence). The CDR3 covers 15 residues. The V end lost 3 bases, the J end lost 0 bases, and 11 bases lay between the germline ends. The CDR3 protein is CASSFLGEMNTEAFF. The DNA of the CDR3 is TGTGCCAGCAGTTTTCTCGGGGAAATGAACACTGAAGCTTTCTTT.

V usage is TRBV4-3 and J usage is TRBJ1-3, with D possibly being TRBD1 (5 bases). Germline V gives CDR1 LGHNA, CDR2 YSLEER. The length of the CDR3 is 16 residues. V shed 0 bases and J shed 4 bases, with 13 bases lying between them. This CDR3 is CASSQEWQGAGNTIYF. CDR3 in DNA: TGCGCCAGCAGCCAAGAATGGCAGGGCGCGGGAAACACCATATATTTT.